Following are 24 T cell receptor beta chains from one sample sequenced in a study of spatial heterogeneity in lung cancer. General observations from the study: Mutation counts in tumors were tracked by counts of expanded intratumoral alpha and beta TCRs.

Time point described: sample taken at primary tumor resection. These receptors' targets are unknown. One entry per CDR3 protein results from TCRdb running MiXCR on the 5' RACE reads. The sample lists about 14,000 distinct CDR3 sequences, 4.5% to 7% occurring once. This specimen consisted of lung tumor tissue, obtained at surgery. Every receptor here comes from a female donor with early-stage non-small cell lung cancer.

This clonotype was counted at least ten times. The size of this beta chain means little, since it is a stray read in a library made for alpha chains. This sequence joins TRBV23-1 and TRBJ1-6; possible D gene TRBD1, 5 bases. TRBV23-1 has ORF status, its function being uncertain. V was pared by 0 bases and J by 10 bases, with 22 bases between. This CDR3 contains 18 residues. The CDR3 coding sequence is TGCGCCAGCAGTCAATCACGAAATTCCCGGGACCCGAGGTCACCCCTCCACTTT. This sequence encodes CASSQSRNSRDPRSPLHF.

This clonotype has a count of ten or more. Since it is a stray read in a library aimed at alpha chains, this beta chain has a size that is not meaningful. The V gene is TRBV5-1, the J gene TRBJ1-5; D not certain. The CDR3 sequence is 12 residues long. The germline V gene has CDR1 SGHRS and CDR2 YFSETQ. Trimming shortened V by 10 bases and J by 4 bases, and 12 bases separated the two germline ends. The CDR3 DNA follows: TGCGCCCTACCGAAGGAAAATCAGCCCCAGCATTTT. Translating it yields CALPKENQPQHF.

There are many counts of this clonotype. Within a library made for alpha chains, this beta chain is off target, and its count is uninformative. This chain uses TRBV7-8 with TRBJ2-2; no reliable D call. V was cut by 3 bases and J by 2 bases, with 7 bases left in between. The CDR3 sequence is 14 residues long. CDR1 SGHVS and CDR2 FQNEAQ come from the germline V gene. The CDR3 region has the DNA TGTGCCAGCAGCTTCGGCGGAAACACCGGGGAGCTGTTTTTT. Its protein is CASSFGGNTGELFF.

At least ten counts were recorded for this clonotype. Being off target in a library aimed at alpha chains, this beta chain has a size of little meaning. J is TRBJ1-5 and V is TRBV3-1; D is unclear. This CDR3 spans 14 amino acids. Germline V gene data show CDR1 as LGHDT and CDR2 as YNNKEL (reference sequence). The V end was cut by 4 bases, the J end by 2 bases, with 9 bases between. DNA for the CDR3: TGTGCCAGCAGCCTGTCCGGGGGCAATCAGCCCCAGCATTTT. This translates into CASSLSGGNQPQHF.

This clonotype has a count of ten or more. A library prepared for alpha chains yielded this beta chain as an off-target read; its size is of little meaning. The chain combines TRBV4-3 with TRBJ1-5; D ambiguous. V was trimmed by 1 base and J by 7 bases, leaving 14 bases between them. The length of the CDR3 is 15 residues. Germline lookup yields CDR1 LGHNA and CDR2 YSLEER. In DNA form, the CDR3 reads TGCGCCAGCAGCCAAGCCGGAGGTTCGGGGCAGCCCCAGCATTTT. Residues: CASSQAGGSGQPQHF.

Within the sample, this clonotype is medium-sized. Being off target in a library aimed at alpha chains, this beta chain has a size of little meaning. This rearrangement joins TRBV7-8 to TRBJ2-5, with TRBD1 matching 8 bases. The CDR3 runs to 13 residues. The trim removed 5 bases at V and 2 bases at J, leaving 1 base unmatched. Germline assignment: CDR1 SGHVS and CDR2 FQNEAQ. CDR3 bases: TGTGCCAGCAGCCGGGACAGGCAAGAGACCCAGTACTTC. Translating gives CASSRDRQETQYF.

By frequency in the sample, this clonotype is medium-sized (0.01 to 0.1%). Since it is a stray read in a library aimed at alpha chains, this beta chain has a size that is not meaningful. CDR3: CASSQGWGPGANVLTF. CDR3 bases: TGTGCCAGCAGCCAAGGCTGGGGTCCTGGGGCCAACGTCCTGACTTTC. The V call is TRBV14, the J call TRBJ2-6; D call uncertain. CDR3 size: 16 residues. Germline V gene sequence: CDR1 SGHDN, CDR2 FVKESK. Trimming left V 1 base short and J 2 bases short, with 9 bases between.

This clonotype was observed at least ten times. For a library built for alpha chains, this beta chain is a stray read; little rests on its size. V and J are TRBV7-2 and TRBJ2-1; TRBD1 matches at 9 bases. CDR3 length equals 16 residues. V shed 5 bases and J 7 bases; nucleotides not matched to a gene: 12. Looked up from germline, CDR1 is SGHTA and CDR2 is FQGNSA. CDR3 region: CASSLLIGTGKNEQFF. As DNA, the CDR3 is TGTGCCAGCAGCCTACTTATCGGGACAGGGAAGAATGAGCAGTTCTTC.

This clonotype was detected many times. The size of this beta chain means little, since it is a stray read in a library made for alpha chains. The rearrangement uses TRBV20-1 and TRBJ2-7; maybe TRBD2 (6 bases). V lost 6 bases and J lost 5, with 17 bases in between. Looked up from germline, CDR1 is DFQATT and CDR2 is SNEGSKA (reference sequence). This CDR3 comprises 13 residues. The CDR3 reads CSAPLAGRNEQYF. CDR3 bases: TGCAGTGCCCCCTTGGCGGGGAGGAACGAGCAGTACTTC.

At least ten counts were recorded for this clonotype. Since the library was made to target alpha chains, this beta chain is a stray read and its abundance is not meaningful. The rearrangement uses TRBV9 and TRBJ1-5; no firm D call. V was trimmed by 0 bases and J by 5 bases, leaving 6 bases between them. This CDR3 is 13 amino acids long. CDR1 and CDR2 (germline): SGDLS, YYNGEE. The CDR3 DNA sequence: TGTGCCAGCAGCGTAGTCCCAGATCAGCCCCAGCATTTT. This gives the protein CASSVVPDQPQHF.

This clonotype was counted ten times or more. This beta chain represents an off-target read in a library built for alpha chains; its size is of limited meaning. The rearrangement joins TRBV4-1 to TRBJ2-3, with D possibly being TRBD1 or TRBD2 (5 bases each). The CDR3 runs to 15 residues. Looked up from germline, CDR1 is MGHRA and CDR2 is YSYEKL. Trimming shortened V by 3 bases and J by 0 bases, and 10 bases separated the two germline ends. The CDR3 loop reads CASSHPGTSTDTQYF. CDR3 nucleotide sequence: TGCGCCAGCAGCCATCCGGGGACCAGCACAGATACGCAGTATTTT.

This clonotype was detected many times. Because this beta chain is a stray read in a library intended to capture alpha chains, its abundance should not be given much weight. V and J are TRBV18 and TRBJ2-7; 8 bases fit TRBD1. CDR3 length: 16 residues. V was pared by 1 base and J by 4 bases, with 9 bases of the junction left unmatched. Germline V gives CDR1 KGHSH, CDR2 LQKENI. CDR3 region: CASSPRGTGARYEQYF. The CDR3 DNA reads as TGTGCCAGCTCACCACGCGGGACAGGCGCCCGGTACGAGCAGTACTTC. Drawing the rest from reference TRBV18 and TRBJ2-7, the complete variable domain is NAGVMQNPRHLVRRRGQEARLRCSPMKGHSHVYWYRQLPEEGLKFMVYLQKENIIDESGMPKERFSAEFPKEGPSILRIQQVVRGDSAAYFCASSPRGTGARYEQYFGPGTRLTVT.

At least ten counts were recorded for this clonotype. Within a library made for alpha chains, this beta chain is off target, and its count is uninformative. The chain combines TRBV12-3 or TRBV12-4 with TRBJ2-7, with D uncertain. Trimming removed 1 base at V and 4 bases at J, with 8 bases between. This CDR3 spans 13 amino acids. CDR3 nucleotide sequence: TGTGCCAGCAGTTTAGGTTTAGGGTACGAGCAGTACTTC. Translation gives CASSLGLGYEQYF.

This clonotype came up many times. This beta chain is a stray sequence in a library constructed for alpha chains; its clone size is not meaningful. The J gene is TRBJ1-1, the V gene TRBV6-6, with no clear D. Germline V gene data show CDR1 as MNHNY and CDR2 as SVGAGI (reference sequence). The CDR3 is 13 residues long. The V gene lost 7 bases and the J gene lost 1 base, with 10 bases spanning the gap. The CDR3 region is CASKRLGNTEAFF. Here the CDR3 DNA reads TGTGCCAGCAAAAGGCTAGGGAACACTGAAGCTTTCTTT.

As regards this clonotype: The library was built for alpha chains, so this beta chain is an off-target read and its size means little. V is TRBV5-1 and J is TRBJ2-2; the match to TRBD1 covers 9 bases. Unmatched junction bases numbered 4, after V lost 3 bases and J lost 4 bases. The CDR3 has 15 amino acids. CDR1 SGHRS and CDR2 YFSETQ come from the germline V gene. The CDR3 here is CASSSGQGGTGELFF. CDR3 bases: TGCGCCAGCAGCTCGGGACAGGGCGGCACCGGGGAGCTGTTTTTT.

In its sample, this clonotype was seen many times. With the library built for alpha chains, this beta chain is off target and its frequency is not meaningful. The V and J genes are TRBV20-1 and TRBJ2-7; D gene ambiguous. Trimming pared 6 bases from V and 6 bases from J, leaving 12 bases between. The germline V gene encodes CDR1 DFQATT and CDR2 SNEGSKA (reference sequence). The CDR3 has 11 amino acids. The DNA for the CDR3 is TGCAGTGCCAGCAATGTCGCCGAGCAGTACTTC. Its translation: CSASNVAEQYF.

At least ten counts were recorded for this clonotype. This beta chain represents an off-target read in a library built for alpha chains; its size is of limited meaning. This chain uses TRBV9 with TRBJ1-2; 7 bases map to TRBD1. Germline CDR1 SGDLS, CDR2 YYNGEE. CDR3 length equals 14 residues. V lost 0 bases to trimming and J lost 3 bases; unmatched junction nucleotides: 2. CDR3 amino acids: CASSVGGGDYGYTF. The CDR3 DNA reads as TGTGCCAGCAGCGTAGGAGGGGGCGACTATGGCTACACCTTC.

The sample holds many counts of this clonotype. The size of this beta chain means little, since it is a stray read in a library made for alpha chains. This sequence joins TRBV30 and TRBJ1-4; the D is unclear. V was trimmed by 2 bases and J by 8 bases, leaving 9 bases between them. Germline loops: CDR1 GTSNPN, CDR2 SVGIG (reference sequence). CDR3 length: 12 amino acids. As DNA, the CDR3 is TGTGCCTGGAGTCCCTTGGGGGAAAAACTGTTTTTT. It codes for CAWSPLGEKLFF.

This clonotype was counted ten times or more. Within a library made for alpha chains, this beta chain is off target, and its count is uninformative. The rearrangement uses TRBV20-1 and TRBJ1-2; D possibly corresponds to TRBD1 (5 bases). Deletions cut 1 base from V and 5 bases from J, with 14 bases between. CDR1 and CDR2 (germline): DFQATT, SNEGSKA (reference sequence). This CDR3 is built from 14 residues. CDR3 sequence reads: CSARGRDGSYGYTF. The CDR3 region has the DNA TGCAGTGCTAGAGGTCGGGACGGGAGTTATGGCTACACCTTC.

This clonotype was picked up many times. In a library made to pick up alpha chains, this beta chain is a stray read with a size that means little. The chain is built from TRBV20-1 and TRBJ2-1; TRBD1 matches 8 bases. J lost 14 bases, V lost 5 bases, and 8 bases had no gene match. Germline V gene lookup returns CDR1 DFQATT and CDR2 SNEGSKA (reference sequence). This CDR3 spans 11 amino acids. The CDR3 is CSAPRRGQEFF. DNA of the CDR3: TGCAGTGCTCCCCGTAGGGGACAGGAGTTCTTC.

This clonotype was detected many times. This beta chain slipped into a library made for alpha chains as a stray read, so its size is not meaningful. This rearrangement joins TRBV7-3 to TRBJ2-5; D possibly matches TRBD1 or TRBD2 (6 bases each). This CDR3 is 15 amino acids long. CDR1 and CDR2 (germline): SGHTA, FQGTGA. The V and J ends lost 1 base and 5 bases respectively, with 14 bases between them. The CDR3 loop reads CASSLIGGPAETQYF. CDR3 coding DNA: TGTGCCAGCAGCTTAATAGGGGGGCCTGCTGAGACCCAGTACTTC.

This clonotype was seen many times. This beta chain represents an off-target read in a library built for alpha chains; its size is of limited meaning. The CDR3 spells CASRSTGTNLWYF. The DNA for the CDR3 is TGTGCCAGCAGATCGACAGGGACCAACCTGTGGTACTTC. The genes are TRBV28 and TRBJ2-4; 7 nucleotides agree with TRBD1. CDR3 length: 13 residues. CDR1 is MDHEN, CDR2 SYDVKM, per germline. The trim removed 6 bases at V and 15 bases at J, leaving 14 bases unmatched. Full variable domain (outside the CDR3, taken from reference TRBV28 and TRBJ2-4): DVKVTQSSRYLVKRTGEKVFLECVQDMDHENMFWYRQDPGLGLRLIYFSYDVKMKEKGDIPEGYSVSREKKERFSLILESASTNQTSMYLCASRSTGTNLWYFGAGTRLSVL.

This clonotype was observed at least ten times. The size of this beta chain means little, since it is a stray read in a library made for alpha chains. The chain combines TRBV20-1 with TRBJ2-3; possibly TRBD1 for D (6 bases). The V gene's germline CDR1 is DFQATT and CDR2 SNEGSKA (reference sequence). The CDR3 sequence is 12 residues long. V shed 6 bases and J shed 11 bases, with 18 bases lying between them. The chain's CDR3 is CSAPSRWTEQYF. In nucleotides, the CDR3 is TGCAGTGCCCCCTCTCGGTGGACAGAGCAGTATTTT.

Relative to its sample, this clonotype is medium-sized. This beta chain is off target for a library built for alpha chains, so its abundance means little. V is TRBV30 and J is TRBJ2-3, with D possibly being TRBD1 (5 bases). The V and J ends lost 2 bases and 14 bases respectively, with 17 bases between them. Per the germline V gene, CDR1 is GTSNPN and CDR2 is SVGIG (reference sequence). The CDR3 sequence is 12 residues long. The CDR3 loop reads CAWSWARGRRYF. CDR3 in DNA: TGTGCCTGGAGTTGGGCAAGGGGAAGACGGTATTTT.